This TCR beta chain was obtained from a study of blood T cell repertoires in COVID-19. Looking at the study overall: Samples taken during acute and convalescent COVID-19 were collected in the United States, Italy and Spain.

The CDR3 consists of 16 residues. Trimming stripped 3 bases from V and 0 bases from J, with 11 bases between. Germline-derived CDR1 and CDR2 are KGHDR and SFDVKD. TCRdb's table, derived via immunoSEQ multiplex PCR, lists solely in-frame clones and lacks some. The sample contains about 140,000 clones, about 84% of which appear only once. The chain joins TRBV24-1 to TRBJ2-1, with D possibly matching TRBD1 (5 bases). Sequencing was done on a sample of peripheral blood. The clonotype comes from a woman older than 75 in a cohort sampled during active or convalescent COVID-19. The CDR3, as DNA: TGTGCCACCAGTGATCGGGCAGGGAACTCCTACAATGAGCAGTTCTTC. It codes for CATSDRAGNSYNEQFF.